A selection of T cell receptor beta chains follows, all from one sample in a study of blood T cells in healthy people across ages. TCRdb reprocessed the 5' RACE reads via MiXCR and lists one record per CDR3 protein. The sample lists 700,000 to 850,000 distinct CDR3 sequences, approximately 55% seen once, with approximately 41% in the top ten. Sequenced sample: blood. The receptors were gathered from a man at least 80 years old in good health. The CDR3 runs from the conserved cysteine through the conserved F or W. The order of the fields is V gene, CDR3 protein.

>TRBV18
CASSPIQGQETQYF
>TRBV7-9
CASSPGGVVDEQYF
>TRBV6-5
CASSRRLQVAGNYQYF
>TRBV6-5
CASSYSGSTEAFF
>TRBV6-5
CASSPTGGPYNEQFF
>TRBV10-3
CAISGLAGEQYF
>TRBV7-2
CASSSGLGNEQFF
>TRBV3-1
CASSQARPVNAYEQYF
>TRBV18
CASSPWAGEQGNEQYF
>TRBV9
CASSVAGTGVVTEAFF
>TRBV7-3
CASSSYDSRTQYF
>TRBV7-2
CASSLRLAGGLADTQYF
>TRBV3-1
CASSQRRQLTGKTYEQYF
>TRBV12-3/TRBV12-4
CASSVPNEQFF
>TRBV20-1
CSARVPTSGDGYEQYF
>TRBV20-1
CSARPRGGTDEKLFF
>TRBV20-1
CSAPSNALRAGNEQFF
>TRBV4-2
CASRQQDRSSYNEQYF
>TRBV7-2
CASSFRTGDYSNQPQHF
>TRBV24-1
CATSGRAGGRFEQFF
>TRBV20-1
CSAIDPYGTGSSYEQYF
>TRBV5-1
CASSDISGDGYTF
>TRBV7-2
CASSPFRLAGYNEQFF
>TRBV28
CASSRPRPLQHF
>TRBV7-2
CASSPSDRNYGYTF
>TRBV20-1
CSARDPPGGDSPLHF
>TRBV12-3/TRBV12-4
CASSLTEAYNEQYF
>TRBV6-2/TRBV6-3
CASSYSKATRYQETQYF
>TRBV4-1
CASSHRQVVHYGYTF
>TRBV5-1
CASSFTETQYF
>TRBV2
CASSVLAGVAKNIQYF
>TRBV4-2
CASSYRDRRVGQPQHF
>TRBV18
CASSPLGLAGAGQYF
>TRBV13
CASSFSAGFQETQYF
>TRBV2
CASSELAAYGYTF
>TRBV6-1
CASSEQWKDGYTF
>TRBV20-1
CSARDRTSGFYEQYF
>TRBV20-1
CSASPGGQLNEQFF
>TRBV5-1
CASSFYDMNNSPLHF
>TRBV7-2
CASSRTSGNSYEQYF
>TRBV27
CASRPRAYTEAFF
>TRBV7-8
CASTPGGRINIQYF
>TRBV29-1
CSAAQGRNTEAFF
>TRBV7-2
CASSFTGAREQFF
>TRBV15
CATSRDLPRDRGFSYGYTF
>TRBV3-1
CASSRETSGRESEQYF